The 30 T cell receptor beta chains given below trace back to one sample, sequenced in a study of blood T cells in healthy people across ages. Through a sample-barcoded 5' primer and a J-beta primer mix, a second PCR was run for roughly 7 to 12 cycles. TCRdb reprocessed the 5' RACE reads with MiXCR, giving one entry per CDR3 protein. The table has 1.2 million to 1.5 million distinct CDR3 sequences, roughly 59% seen once. Sequenced input: blood. These receptors came from a man aged 18 to 29 in good health.

This sequence joins TRBV20-1 and TRBJ1-2; 7 bases are shared with TRBD1. CDR3 length equals 16 residues. V lost 4 bases, J lost 8 bases, and 19 bases stayed unmatched. Germline CDR1 and CDR2: DFQATT and SNEGSKA (reference sequence). DNA of the CDR3: TGCAGTGCTACCCCGGGGGACAGTCTCTGGGAGGGAGGCTACACCTTC. Translation gives CSATPGDSLWEGGYTF.

This clonotype was found a few times. The rearrangement joins TRBV29-1 to TRBJ2-1; 8 nucleotides line up with TRBD2. This CDR3 spans 15 amino acids. Germline V gene lookup returns CDR1 SQVTM and CDR2 ANQGSEA. Germline trimming cut 7 bases from V and 4 bases from J; bases unmatched to any gene: 12. CDR3 in amino acids: CSARSSGSVYNEQFF. Here the CDR3 DNA reads TGCAGCGCCCGGTCAAGCGGGAGTGTGTACAATGAGCAGTTCTTC.

This clonotype has more than one count but fewer than ten. The rearrangement joins TRBV27 to TRBJ1-2; 9 bases are a match to TRBD1. The CDR3 has 13 amino acids. After removal of 6 bases from V and 6 bases from J, the junction contained 5 bases not matched to a gene. CDR1 is MNHEY, CDR2 SMNVEV, per germline (reference sequence). The CDR3, as DNA: TGTGCCAGCAGCTATTGGACAGGGGATGGCTACACCTTC. Translation gives CASSYWTGDGYTF.

The chain joins TRBV6-5 to TRBJ2-3, with D possibly being TRBD2 (6 bases). Trimming took off 4 bases at V and 5 bases at J, with 16 bases between the two ends. CDR1 and CDR2 from the germline V gene are MNHEY and SVGAGI. The length of the CDR3 is 15 residues. CDR3 sequence reads: CASSFSLDGGDTQYF. CDR3 sequence (DNA): TGTGCCAGCAGTTTTTCCCTGGACGGGGGAGATACGCAGTATTTT.

The CDR3 spells CASSQRTSVNQETQYF. CDR3 nucleotide sequence: TGTGCCAGCAGCCAACGGACTAGCGTAAATCAAGAGACCCAGTACTTC. The rearrangement uses TRBV7-2 and TRBJ2-5; 9 nucleotides align to TRBD2. Germline assignment: CDR1 SGHTA and CDR2 FQGNSA. Unmatched junction bases numbered 9, after V lost 5 bases and J lost 2 bases. The CDR3 covers 16 residues.

The V and J genes are TRBV27 and TRBJ2-3; the match to TRBD2 covers 8 bases. V shed 7 bases, J shed 5 bases, and the junction held 8 bases outside the gene matches. The CDR3 runs to 14 residues. CDR1 MNHEY and CDR2 SMNVEV come from the germline V gene (reference sequence). In DNA, the CDR3 is TGTGCCAGCACTGACGGGGGGGCTGGAGATACGCAGTATTTT. Translating it yields CASTDGGAGDTQYF.

The rearrangement uses TRBV29-1 and TRBJ2-5; D call uncertain. Germline loops: CDR1 SQVTM, CDR2 ANQGSEA. The length of the CDR3 is 13 residues. V was cut by 8 bases and J by 3 bases, with 16 bases left in between. Here the CDR3 DNA reads TGCAGCCTCCTGGTTGCGACGGAAGAGACCCAGTACTTC. Translation gives CSLLVATEETQYF.

The chain couples TRBV10-3 to TRBJ1-6; TRBD1 matches at 8 bases. After removal of 6 bases from V and 10 bases from J, the junction contained 11 bases not matched to a gene. Germline V gene sequence: CDR1 ENHRY, CDR2 SYGVKD. This CDR3 contains 15 residues. In nucleotides, the CDR3 is TGTGCCATCAGCCTAAACCGGGACAGGATCTCACCCCTCCACTTT. Encoded protein: CAISLNRDRISPLHF.

The rearrangement joins TRBV12-3 or TRBV12-4 to TRBJ2-7, with 10 bases identical to TRBD1. The CDR3 loop spans 15 amino acids. V lost 5 bases and J lost 5; bases outside the gene matches: 9. CDR3 sequence reads: CASSPTGTGVDEQYF. Written as DNA, the CDR3 is TGTGCCAGCAGTCCAACCGGGACAGGGGTAGACGAGCAGTACTTC.

This chain uses TRBV4-1 with TRBJ2-5; 8 bases fit TRBD2. The CDR3 runs to 16 residues. Germline CDR1 and CDR2: MGHRA and YSYEKL. Germline trimming cut 0 bases from V and 2 bases from J; bases unmatched to any gene: 5. The DNA of the CDR3 is TGCGCCAGCAGCCAAGAGGAGCGGGGGATGCAAGAGACCCAGTACTTC. It is translated as CASSQEERGMQETQYF.

The chain joins TRBV7-6 to TRBJ1-2; 7 bases match TRBD1. Germline CDR1 is SGHVS and CDR2 is FNYEAQ. This CDR3 is 14 amino acids long. Trimming took 6 bases from V and 6 from J; bases not matched to a gene: 10. CDR3 DNA sequence: TGTGCCAGCAGGAAGGGGGACAGTATCGATGGCTACACCTTC. It yields the protein CASRKGDSIDGYTF.

In this sample, this clonotype turned up a few times. The rearrangement joins TRBV14 to TRBJ2-3; D is ambiguous. The CDR3 sequence is 13 residues long. The germline V gene encodes CDR1 SGHDN and CDR2 FVKESK. V shed 2 bases and J shed 2 bases, with 5 bases lying between them. CDR3 loop: CASSQQITDTQYF. The CDR3 DNA is TGTGCCAGCAGCCAACAGATCACAGATACGCAGTATTTT. The whole variable domain, remainder taken from reference TRBV14 and TRBJ2-3, is EAGVTQFPSHSVIEKGQTVTLRCDPISGHDNLYWYRRVMGKEIKFLLHFVKESKQDESGMPNNRFLAERTGGTYSTLKVQPAELEDSGVYFCASSQQITDTQYFGPGTRLTVL.

The chain joins TRBV2 to TRBJ1-1, with 7 nucleotides matching TRBD1. This CDR3 has 17 amino acids. Germline CDR1 reads SNHLY; CDR2 reads FYNNEI. After removal of 1 base from V and 0 bases from J, the junction contained 8 bases not matched to a gene. CDR3 protein: CASSEGAGQDLNTEAFF. The CDR3 region has the DNA TGTGCCAGCAGTGAAGGAGCAGGACAGGATTTGAACACTGAAGCTTTCTTT.

The J gene is TRBJ1-6, the V gene TRBV13; D call uncertain. The CDR3 has 15 amino acids. The V end was cut by 2 bases, the J end by 2 bases, with 7 bases between. Germline V gene sequence: CDR1 PRHDT, CDR2 FYEKMQ (reference sequence). The CDR3 DNA sequence: TGTGCCAGCAGCTTAAACTCTGCCTATAATTCACCCCTCCACTTT. Translation: CASSLNSAYNSPLHF.

This rearrangement joins TRBV15 to TRBJ2-7; 8 positions agree with TRBD1. CDR1 and CDR2 from the germline V gene are LNHNV and YYDKDF (reference sequence). The CDR3 extends over 15 amino acids. Trimming removed 5 bases from V and 4 bases from J; junction bases left unmatched: 10. The CDR3 bases are TGTGCCACCAGCCGCGAGGACAGGGCCTTTTACGAGCAGTACTTC. Its translation is CATSREDRAFYEQYF.

J is TRBJ1-2 and V is TRBV20-1; 8 bases are shared with TRBD1. The CDR3 covers 14 residues. Germline CDR1 and CDR2: DFQATT and SNEGSKA (reference sequence). The V and J ends lost 6 bases and 7 bases, in that order; junction bases with no gene match: 13. CDR3 coding DNA: TGCAGTGCCAATGGACAGGGCCGAATTAGTGGCTACACCTTC. This translates into CSANGQGRISGYTF.

The chain joins TRBV20-1 to TRBJ2-1; 7 bases match TRBD2. Germline loops: CDR1 DFQATT, CDR2 SNEGSKA (reference sequence). J lost 3 bases, V lost 5 bases, and 13 bases had no gene match. The CDR3 length is 16 residues. Written as DNA, the CDR3 is TGCAGTGCTTACCCCCTCGCGGGAGATATCTACAATGAGCAGTTCTTC. Its protein is CSAYPLAGDIYNEQFF.

This rearrangement joins TRBV6-1 to TRBJ1-1; D perhaps matches TRBD1 (6 bases). Germline V lookup: CDR1 MNHNS, CDR2 SASEGT. V was clipped by 4 bases and J by 5 bases, with 11 bases between them. There are 13 residues in the CDR3. The CDR3, as DNA: TGTGCCAGCAGTGGCGGACAGAAAACTGAAGCTTTCTTT. This translates into CASSGGQKTEAFF.

This clonotype was seen more than once but under ten times. The chain is built from TRBV27 and TRBJ1-4, with D perhaps matching TRBD1 (5 bases). The germline gives CDR1 MNHEY, CDR2 SMNVEV (reference sequence). The CDR3 contains 15 residues. The V end lost 6 bases, the J end lost 2 bases, and 13 bases lay between the germline ends. The DNA of the CDR3 is TGTGCCAGCAGGCCGTGGGGGTCGACTAATGAAAAACTGTTTTTT. Translating it yields CASRPWGSTNEKLFF.

This clonotype was detected a few times. The V gene is TRBV29-1, the J gene TRBJ2-1; no clear D. Trimming took off 3 bases at V and 6 bases at J, with 15 bases between the two ends. CDR3 length equals 14 residues. CDR1 is SQVTM and CDR2 is ANQGSEA in the germline V gene. The CDR3 DNA is TGCAGCGTTGATCGACTCCCCGGGCCCAATGAGCAGTTCTTC. Translation: CSVDRLPGPNEQFF.

This rearrangement joins TRBV29-1 to TRBJ1-2; a weak D match, TRBD1 (6 bases). CDR1 and CDR2 from the germline V gene are SQVTM and ANQGSEA. The V end was cut by 4 bases, the J end by 8 bases, with 14 bases between. The CDR3 spans 12 residues. CDR3 sequence reads: CSVVVGQGGYTF. The CDR3 nucleotides read TGCAGCGTTGTGGTCGGGCAGGGGGGCTACACCTTC.

The V gene is TRBV7-2, the J gene TRBJ2-7; no reliable D call. The V end lost 5 bases, the J end lost 4 bases, and 27 bases lay between the germline ends. Germline V lookup: CDR1 SGHTA, CDR2 FQGNSA. This CDR3 is built from 18 residues. The CDR3 spells CASSTIRPRPALLYEQYF. DNA for the CDR3: TGTGCCAGCAGCACGATCCGGCCCCGACCAGCCCTTTTATACGAGCAGTACTTC.

This chain joins TRBV27 and TRBJ2-7; D remains unclear. Germline CDR1 reads MNHEY; CDR2 reads SMNVEV (reference sequence). This CDR3 spans 14 amino acids. Trimming left V 3 bases short and J 2 bases short, with 11 bases between. CDR3 DNA sequence: TGTGCCAGCAGTTTTCTGGGTGAAGCCTACGAGCAGTACTTC. As protein: CASSFLGEAYEQYF.

The V and J genes are TRBV7-9 and TRBJ1-1; 7 nucleotides match TRBD1. Germline V lookup: CDR1 SEHNR, CDR2 FQNEAQ (reference sequence). This CDR3 has 13 residues. The V segment lost 8 bases and the J segment 0 bases; nucleotides outside the gene matches: 3. The CDR3 DNA reads TGTGCCAGCGGCGGGACAGTGAACACTGAAGCTTTCTTT. The encoded protein is CASGGTVNTEAFF. Full variable domain (rest looked up from reference TRBV7-9 and TRBJ1-1): DTGVSQNPRHKITKRGQNVTFRCDPISEHNRLYWYRQTLGQGPEFLTYFQNEAQLEKSRLLSDRFSAERPKGSFSTLEIQRTEQGDSAMYLCASGGTVNTEAFFGQGTRLTVV.

This chain uses TRBV5-4 with TRBJ1-1; D is undetermined. This CDR3 region has 13 residues. The V end lost 6 bases, the J end lost 7 bases, and 16 bases lay between the germline ends. The germline gives CDR1 SGHNT, CDR2 YYREEE (reference sequence). The CDR3 reads CASIADGWGEAFF. The CDR3 DNA reads as TGTGCCAGCATCGCTGACGGGTGGGGTGAAGCTTTCTTT.

The V and J genes are TRBV7-2 and TRBJ2-7; 10 nucleotides align to TRBD1. The germline V gene encodes CDR1 SGHTA and CDR2 FQGNSA. The CDR3 is 15 amino acids. The junction had 11 bases not matched to a gene; V was cut back by 5 bases and J by 7 bases. The CDR3 here is CASSPRGTGDMEQYF. CDR3 DNA sequence: TGTGCCAGCAGCCCAAGGGGGACAGGGGATATGGAGCAGTACTTC.

The V gene is TRBV14, the J gene TRBJ1-1; D is undetermined. The CDR3 length is 16 residues. The V gene lost 4 bases and the J gene lost 0 bases, with 15 bases spanning the gap. Germline V gene lookup returns CDR1 SGHDN and CDR2 FVKESK. In DNA, the CDR3 is TGTGCCAGCAGCCCTCCCGGCCCAGGATTGAACACTGAAGCTTTCTTT. Translated, it gives CASSPPGPGLNTEAFF.

The J gene is TRBJ2-1, the V gene TRBV11-2, with TRBD2 identical over 10 bases. The CDR3 has 17 amino acids. V was clipped by 0 bases and J by 11 bases; unmatched bases: 13. Looked up from germline, CDR1 is SGHAT and CDR2 is FQNNGV. The CDR3 loop reads CASSLDFGAGGLVKQFF. The CDR3 nucleotides are TGTGCCAGCAGCTTAGATTTCGGAGCGGGGGGGCTGGTGAAGCAGTTCTTC.

This rearrangement joins TRBV6-6 to TRBJ2-7, with 8 positions matching TRBD2. This CDR3 is built from 15 residues. V was pared by 7 bases and J by 0 bases, with 8 bases of the junction left unmatched. Per germline, CDR1 MNHNY and CDR2 SVGAGI (reference sequence). CDR3 sequence: CASTGGGGSSYEQYF. For the CDR3, the DNA is TGTGCCAGCACCGGGGGCGGGGGGAGCTCCTACGAGCAGTACTTC.

V is TRBV7-9 and J is TRBJ1-2, with TRBD1 as a possible D gene (6 bases). Between the trimmed V and J ends, which lost 0 bases and 2 bases, there was a span of 16 bases. The CDR3 is 17 amino acids. Germline values: CDR1 SEHNR, CDR2 FQNEAQ (reference sequence). CDR3 coding DNA: TGTGCCAGCAGCTTAGCCCCTACCCGGACAGCAAACTATGGCTACACCTTC. Translated, it gives CASSLAPTRTANYGYTF.